The T cell receptor (beta chain) under discussion was sequenced for a study of blood T cell repertoires in COVID-19. The overall study: The United States, Italy and Spain were the sources of the acute and convalescent COVID-19 samples.

Germline V gene sequence: CDR1 KGHSH, CDR2 LQKENI. Trimming removed 3 bases at V and 1 base at J, with 12 bases between. The CDR3 is 15 amino acids. TCRdb keeps only in-frame clones here, not all; method: immunoSEQ multiplex PCR. The sample has about 130,000 clones, more than 70% seen once. This chain links TRBV18 with TRBJ1-2; D call uncertain. Sequencing was done on a sample of peripheral blood. This sequence originates from a woman in her sixties or seventies with acute or convalescent COVID-19. The CDR3 bases are TGTGCCAGCTCACCCGGGGAACATTTTAACTATGGCTACACCTTC. Translation: CASSPGEHFNYGYTF.